A single sample gave rise to the 9 T cell receptor beta chains below, sequenced in a study of memory CD8 T cells in hepatitis C reinfection. Time point: peak reinfection, 3 to 8 weeks after reinfection detection. Sorted cells were sequenced directly ex vivo without any in vitro expansion. Profiling relied on immunoSEQ multiplex PCR, and the TCRdb table lists in-frame clones only, not all of them. The sample records around 45,000 clones, roughly 90% being singletons. The specimen was naive CD8+ T cells sorted from blood. These receptors all stem from a man younger than 35 with hepatitis C virus infection.

The V call is TRBV15, the J call TRBJ2-7; D is possibly TRBD1 (6 bases). From germline, CDR1 is LNHNV and CDR2 YYDKDF (reference sequence). V lost 0 bases and J lost 6, with 15 bases in between. This CDR3 has 15 amino acids. CDR3 loop: CATSRDSGTSAEQYF. Here the CDR3 DNA reads TGTGCCACCAGCAGAGATTCCGGGACAAGCGCCGAGCAGTACTTC.

This chain joins TRBV19 and TRBJ2-1, with 10 bases identical to TRBD2. J lost 2 bases, V lost 7 bases, and 2 bases had no gene match. The V gene's germline CDR1 is LNHDA and CDR2 SQIVND (reference sequence). The CDR3 contains 14 residues. In DNA, the CDR3 is TGTGCCAGTACCAGCGGGGGGGCCTACAATGAGCAGTTCTTC. Protein product: CASTSGGAYNEQFF.

The chain uses TRBV9 and TRBJ2-2; 8 nucleotides align to TRBD1. Losses at the gene ends were 2 bases for V and 3 bases for J; bases not matched to a gene: 3. CDR3 length: 15 residues. CDR1 and CDR2 from the germline V gene are SGDLS and YYNGEE. CDR3 sequence (DNA): TGTGCCAGCAGCGTTACAGGGGGAGACACCGGGGAGCTGTTTTTT. Residues: CASSVTGGDTGELFF.

This chain joins TRBV19 and TRBJ2-3, with D tentatively TRBD2 (6 bases). V lost 6 bases and J lost 2, with 12 bases in between. The CDR3 contains 14 residues. Germline assignment: CDR1 LNHDA and CDR2 SQIVND (reference sequence). The CDR3: CASRRRGYTDTQYF. DNA for the CDR3: TGTGCCAGTAGGAGGCGGGGTTACACAGATACGCAGTATTTT. The full variable domain, rest sourced from reference TRBV19 and TRBJ2-3, is DGGITQSPKYLFRKEGQNVTLSCEQNLNHDAMYWYRQDPGQGLRLIYYSQIVNDFQKGDIAEGYSVSREKKESFPLTVTSAQKNPTAFYLCASRRRGYTDTQYFGPGTRLTVL.

The chain joins TRBV14 to TRBJ2-5, with TRBD2 as a possible D gene (6 bases). Germline V gene lookup returns CDR1 SGHDN and CDR2 FVKESK. This CDR3 region has 14 residues. Trimming removed 1 base at V and 2 bases at J, with 8 bases between. As DNA, the CDR3 is TGTGCCAGCAGCCAAGTGGGAGGACAAGAGACCCAGTACTTC. It codes for CASSQVGGQETQYF.

The chain employs TRBV13 and TRBJ2-3; 8 bases are shared with TRBD1. With V trimmed by 4 bases and J by 2 bases, 5 bases remained unmatched. This CDR3 is built from 15 residues. Per the germline V gene, CDR1 is PRHDT and CDR2 is FYEKMQ (reference sequence). The CDR3 loop is CASSSGDRSTDTQYF. In nucleotides, the CDR3 is TGTGCCAGCAGCTCCGGGGACAGGTCCACAGATACGCAGTATTTT.

This chain joins TRBV19 and TRBJ2-3; 10 nucleotides align to TRBD2. Germline V gene data show CDR1 as LNHDA and CDR2 as SQIVND (reference sequence). The length of the CDR3 is 15 residues. V gave up 10 bases and J gave up 3 bases; unmatched junction bases: 10. The CDR3 protein is CATSLAGEGTDTQYF. The CDR3 nucleotides are TGTGCCACCTCCCTAGCGGGGGAGGGTACAGATACGCAGTATTTT.

The genes are TRBV6-1 and TRBJ1-1, with D hard to call. CDR1 is MNHNS, CDR2 SASEGT, per germline. This CDR3 is 14 amino acids long. V was clipped by 5 bases and J by 1 base, with 11 bases between them. CDR3 DNA: TGTGCCAGCAGTATAACCCGGGGGAACACTGAAGCTTTCTTT. Protein product: CASSITRGNTEAFF.

This chain joins TRBV28 and TRBJ2-7; D remains unclear. CDR3 length equals 13 residues. Deletions cut 2 bases from V and 0 bases from J, with 5 bases between. Per the germline V gene, CDR1 is MDHEN and CDR2 is SYDVKM. CDR3 region: CASSLSSSYEQYF. DNA of the CDR3: TGTGCCAGCAGTTTAAGCTCCTCCTACGAGCAGTACTTC.